This T cell receptor beta chain originates from a study of cytomegalovirus exposure and HLA in healthy donors. The wider study: Of fewer than 450 genotyped donors, approximately 80% clustered with self-reported Caucasian donors.

PCR primers comprised 60 Vbeta and 13 Jbeta primers. The table came from immunoSEQ multiplex PCR; TCRdb's copy has only in-frame clones and leaves some out. The table has approximately 190,000 clones, approximately 90% seen once. Study conclusions and caveats: The study labeled about 160 TCR beta chains cytomegalovirus-associated.

This clone was detected only a few times. Its antigen is still unknown. V lost 10 bases, J lost 1 base, and 5 bases stayed unmatched. The CDR3 is made up of 13 amino acids. Germline V gene lookup returns CDR1 ENHRY and CDR2 SYGVKD. This receptor was taken from a boy younger than 10 in good health and CMV-seronegative. V is TRBV10-3 and J is TRBJ2-5; 8 nucleotides align to TRBD1. Sequenced input: PBMCs. The CDR3 DNA reads as TGTGCCACTACGACAGGGGTCCAAGAGACCCAGTACTTC. Translated, it gives CATTTGVQETQYF.